The 9 T cell receptor beta chains in this list originate from one sample, sequenced in a study of low-dose radiotherapy and immunotherapy resistance in tumors. The time point denotes: after trial treatment. Treatment of the sample: LDRT plus nivolumab, ipilimumab, low-dose cyclophosphamide and aspirin (RACIN trial). Both TCRalpha and TCRbeta chains were reverse transcribed with V-gene-specific primers. TCRs were amplified for roughly 20 PCR cycles with a constant-region primer and V-primer adapter. MiXCR, run by TCRdb on the reads, gives a single entry per CDR3 protein. The data contain about 58,000 distinct CDR3 sequences, under 30% of them singletons. Sequenced material: PBMCs, taken after low-dose radiotherapy plus immunotherapy. The receptors derive from a male donor with prostate cancer.

This clonotype was observed many times. The chain is built from TRBV29-1 and TRBJ2-7, with D perhaps matching TRBD1 (7 bases). The CDR3 loop spans 14 amino acids. The germline V gene encodes CDR1 SQVTM and CDR2 ANQGSEA. Trimming took off 6 bases at V and 0 bases at J, with 15 bases between the two ends. CDR3 sequence reads: CSVRRDSTSYEQYF. The CDR3 DNA reads as TGCAGCGTCCGGCGGGACAGCACCTCCTACGAGCAGTACTTC.

This clonotype was seen repeatedly, ten times or more. This chain uses TRBV3-1 with TRBJ1-5; a possible D gene is TRBD1 (6 bases). V lost 2 bases and J 5 bases, leaving 10 bases between the germline ends. CDR3 length: 14 amino acids. From germline, CDR1 is LGHDT and CDR2 YNNKEL (reference sequence). CDR3: CASSQTQGYQPQHF. The DNA for the CDR3 is TGTGCCAGCAGCCAAACTCAGGGGTATCAGCCCCAGCATTTT. The complete variable domain, with remaining parts taken from reference TRBV3-1 and TRBJ1-5, reads DTAVSQTPKYLVTQMGNDKSIKCEQNLGHDTMYWYKQDSKKFLKIMFSYNNKELIINETVPNRFSPKSPDKAHLNLHINSLELGDSAVYFCASSQTQGYQPQHFGDGTRLSIL.

Note on this clonotype: The DNA is omitted, as the CDR3 cannot be located on it reliably, and the CDR3 follows TCRdb's listing. V and J are TRBV28 and TRBJ1-4. The CDR3 region is 17 residues in length, termini included. The germline gives CDR1 MDHEN, CDR2 SYDVKM. CDR3 protein: CASSFRSVEKLFFFFFF.

Only a few counts were recorded for this clonotype. The chain couples TRBV5-3 to TRBJ2-1; 16 positions agree with TRBD2. TRBV5-3 is known as an ORF, though its function is uncertain. The J segment lost 0 bases and the V segment lost 8 bases, leaving 8 bases of the junction unmatched. The CDR3 length is 18 residues. The CDR3 nucleotides are TGTGCCAGCAAGCCGGGACTAGCGGGAGGGCTCTCCTACAATGAGCAGTTCTTC. It yields the protein CASKPGLAGGLSYNEQFF.

This clonotype was seen ten or more times. The V call is TRBV6-6, the J call TRBJ1-4; 9 positions match TRBD1. V dropped 0 bases and J dropped 6; count of bases not matched to a gene: 5. The length of the CDR3 is 16 residues. Germline lookup yields CDR1 MNHNY and CDR2 SVGAGI (reference sequence). This chain's CDR3 is CASSYSPGTGHEKLFF. As DNA, the CDR3 is TGTGCCAGCAGTTACTCTCCGGGGACAGGGCATGAAAAACTGTTTTTT.

This clonotype showed up just a few times. The V call is TRBV5-6, the J call TRBJ2-3; the D gene is possibly TRBD1 (5 bases). The germline gives CDR1 SGHDT, CDR2 YYEEEE. This CDR3 spans 13 amino acids. Deletions cut 7 bases from V and 6 bases from J, with 15 bases between. CDR3 sequence: CASRLAGRDTQYF. CDR3 DNA sequence: TGTGCCAGCCGACTGGCAGGGCGGGATACGCAGTATTTT.

This clonotype was recorded only once. A far larger clone lies a single base away; this is likely a read error. The rearrangement joins TRBV5-4 to TRBJ2-6; D is ambiguous. The CDR3 has 13 residues. Trimming cost V 4 bases and J 6 bases, with 8 bases left between them. The V gene's germline CDR1 is SGHNT and CDR2 YYREEE (reference sequence). The CDR3 loop is CASSHTEANVLTF. In DNA form, the CDR3 reads TGTGCCAGCAGCCACACAGAGGCCAACGTCCTGACTTTC.

This clonotype was recorded many times. This chain connects TRBV28 to TRBJ1-2; no definite D call. This CDR3 region has 16 residues. With 1 base removed from V and 8 bases from J, the gap between germline ends came to 20 bases. Germline CDR1 and CDR2: MDHEN and SYDVKM. Here the CDR3 DNA reads TGTGCCAGCAGTTTATATTCCCCAGGCCCCAAAGGCGGCTACACCTTC. This sequence encodes CASSLYSPGPKGGYTF.

This clonotype was observed at least ten times. The chain uses TRBV20-1 and TRBJ2-5, with D uncertain. This CDR3 has 12 residues. V was cut by 0 bases and J by 3 bases, with 5 bases left in between. Germline V gives CDR1 DFQATT, CDR2 SNEGSKA (reference sequence). The CDR3 loop is CSARDPEETQYF. CDR3 DNA sequence: TGCAGTGCTAGAGACCCTGAAGAGACCCAGTACTTC.